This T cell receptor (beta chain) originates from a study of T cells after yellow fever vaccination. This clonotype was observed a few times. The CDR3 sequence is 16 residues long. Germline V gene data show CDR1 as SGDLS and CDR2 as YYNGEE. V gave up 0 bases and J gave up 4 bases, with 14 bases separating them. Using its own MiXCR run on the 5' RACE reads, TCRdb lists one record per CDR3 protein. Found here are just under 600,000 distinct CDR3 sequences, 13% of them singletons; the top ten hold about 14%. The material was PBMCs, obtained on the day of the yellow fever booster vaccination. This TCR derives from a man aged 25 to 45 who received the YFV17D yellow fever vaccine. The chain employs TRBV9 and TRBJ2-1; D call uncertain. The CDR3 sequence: CASSVARAPGYNEQFF. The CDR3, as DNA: TGTGCCAGCAGCGTAGCTAGGGCCCCCGGATACAATGAGCAGTTCTTC. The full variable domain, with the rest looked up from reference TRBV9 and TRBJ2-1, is DSGVTQTPKHLITATGQRVTLRCSPRSGDLSVYWYQQSLDQGLQFLIQYYNGEERAKGNILERFSAQQFPDLHSELNLSSLELGDSALYFCASSVARAPGYNEQFFGPGTRLTVL.